Listed below are T cell receptor beta chains from one sample, sequenced in a study of blood T cells in healthy people across ages. TCRdb re-called the 5' RACE reads with MiXCR, one entry per CDR3 protein. Of about 1.1 million distinct CDR3 sequences listed, 35% to 40% are singletons. The sample taken for sequencing was blood. The receptors come from a man in his late teens or twenties in good health. Each CDR3 is given with its conserved first and last residue. Fields, in order: clone size, V gene, D gene, J gene, CDR3 DNA, CDR3 protein. D genes are given only for firm matches. Clone size is given for some rows only: seen once, a few or many times, or a class if the clone is expanded.

>few|TRBV27|-|TRBJ1-6
TGTGCCAGCAGTCCACGGTGGGAGGATAGCTCCTATAATTCACCCCTCCACTTT
CASSPRWEDSSYNSPLHF
>-|TRBV4-3|TRBD1|TRBJ1-1
TGCGCCAGCAGCCATATAAACGGACAGGGCACTGAAGCTTTCTTT
CASSHINGQGTEAFF
>-|TRBV5-1|-|TRBJ1-2
TGCGCCAGCAGCTGGGAATTTGGGGATGGCTACACCTTC
CASSWEFGDGYTF
>few|TRBV6-7|-|TRBJ1-2
TGTGCCAGCACCTCGACGCCTGGAGGTATATATGGCTACACCTTC
CASTSTPGGIYGYTF
>few|TRBV12-3/TRBV12-4|-|TRBJ1-4
TGTGCCAGCAGTTATGTGGGGGGTCTTTGGGAAAAACTGTTTTTT
CASSYVGGLWEKLFF
>-|TRBV2|-|TRBJ2-5
TGTGCCGGCATTGCGCTCCAAGAGACCCAGTACTTC
CAGIALQETQYF
>-|TRBV9|TRBD1|TRBJ1-1
TGTGCCAGCAGCGGGGCGACAGGGGGGACTGAAGCTTTCTTT
CASSGATGGTEAFF
>-|TRBV20-1|-|TRBJ2-1
TGCAGTGCTTTGCCGGCAAACTACAATGAGCAGTTCTTC
CSALPANYNEQFF
>-|TRBV4-1|-|TRBJ1-1
TGCGCCAGCAGCCAAGATCAGGGAGAGGACACTGAAGCTTTCTTT
CASSQDQGEDTEAFF
>few|TRBV7-9|-|TRBJ2-4
TGTGCCAGCAGCCCCACCCCTTGGGCCATTCAGTACTTC
CASSPTPWAIQYF
>-|TRBV25-1|-|TRBJ2-7
TGTGCCAGCAGTGAGTCAGGACTTCACAATGAGCAGTACTTC
CASSESGLHNEQYF
>many|TRBV20-1|-|TRBJ1-2
TGCAGTGCTAGAGACCAGAGACAGATATATGGCTACACCTTC
CSARDQRQIYGYTF
>-|TRBV9|-|TRBJ2-3
TGTGCCAGCAGCGTAGCTACGGAACAGGACGAATCGACAGATACGCAGTATTTT
CASSVATEQDESTDTQYF
>-|TRBV5-8|-|TRBJ1-2
TGTGCCAGCAGTTTTCCAGGGTTGCCTGGCTACACCTTC
CASSFPGLPGYTF
>few|TRBV12-5|TRBD1|TRBJ1-2
TGTGCTAGTGGCCCACAGACAGGGAGCGGCTACACCTTC
CASGPQTGSGYTF
>few|TRBV3-1|TRBD1|TRBJ2-4
TGTGCCAGCAGCCAAGCGACAGGGGAAATGAAAAACATTCAGTACTTC
CASSQATGEMKNIQYF
>-|TRBV27|TRBD1|TRBJ1-2
TGTGCCAGCAGTTTTGTGGGACAGGGATATGGCTACACCTTC
CASSFVGQGYGYTF
>-|TRBV9|-|TRBJ1-2
TGTGCCGGCAGCGTAGATCAGGGGCACTATGGCTACACCTTC
CAGSVDQGHYGYTF
>few|TRBV20-1|TRBD1|TRBJ1-2
TGCAGTGCTAGAAATAGTAAGGACAGGGACAACTATGGCTACACCTTC
CSARNSKDRDNYGYTF
>few|TRBV14|TRBD2|TRBJ2-1
TGTGCCAGCAGCCGCCGGACTAGCCTGACCAATGAGCAGTTCTTC
CASSRRTSLTNEQFF
>many|TRBV5-1|-|TRBJ2-1
TGCGCCAGCAGCTTGTCCCGGGCCTTAAGGAATGAGCAGTTCTTC
CASSLSRALRNEQFF
>-|TRBV7-8|-|TRBJ1-1
TGTGCCAGCAGCTTAGCGGGGCGTACCACTGAAGCTTTCTTT
CASSLAGRTTEAFF
>-|TRBV15|-|TRBJ2-2
TGTGCCACCAGCAGAGAAGCATCCGGGGAGCTGTTTTTT
CATSREASGELFF
>few|TRBV12-3/TRBV12-4|-|TRBJ2-1
TGTGCCAGCAGTCCTAGTTCTAGCCAGTCCTACAATGAGCAGTTCTTC
CASSPSSSQSYNEQFF
>-|TRBV20-1|TRBD1|TRBJ1-4
TGCAGTGCTAGCACTGCAGGGGGGGAGGAAAAACTGTTTTTT
CSASTAGGEEKLFF
>-|TRBV11-2|-|TRBJ2-4
TGTGCCAGCAGCTTGGGGGCAGATGGCATTCAGTACTTC
CASSLGADGIQYF
>-|TRBV20-1|TRBD1|TRBJ1-2
TGCAGTGCTAGGGGTACAGGGGGCCGCTATGGCTACGCCTTC
CSARGTGGRYGYAF
>-|TRBV12-3/TRBV12-4|-|TRBJ1-2
TGTGCCAGCAGTTCCGGGACGATCGGCTACACCTTC
CASSSGTIGYTF
>-|TRBV5-1|TRBD1|TRBJ1-1
TGCGCCAGCAGTTTGCGGGACAGGACACCCAACACTGAAGCTTTCTTT
CASSLRDRTPNTEAFF
>-|TRBV24-1|-|TRBJ1-5
TGTGCCACCGGGGGTCCCAAATATCAGCCCCAGCATTTT
CATGGPKYQPQHF
>-|TRBV6-1|-|TRBJ1-2
TGTGCCAGCAGTGACGTTAGAACAGGGCTCTATGGCTACACCTTC
CASSDVRTGLYGYTF
>-|TRBV3-1|TRBD1|TRBJ1-2
TGTGCCAGCAGCCGCGTAGGGACAGGGGGAGATGGCTACACCTTC
CASSRVGTGGDGYTF
>many|TRBV7-2|TRBD2|TRBJ2-3
TGTGCCAGCAGCTTAATGTGGGGAGGGGGCACAGATACGCAGTATTTT
CASSLMWGGGTDTQYF
>-|TRBV7-2|-|TRBJ2-5
TGTGCCAGCAGCTTAAGAGCCCCAGTCGGCAATGAGCAGTACTTC
CASSLRAPVGNEQYF
>-|TRBV20-1|TRBD1|TRBJ1-2
TGCAATGCTAGAGATCTAGACAGGGGCAGCTCTGGCTACACCTTC
CNARDLDRGSSGYTF
>many|TRBV29-1|TRBD1|TRBJ2-3
TGCAGCGTTGAAGTGAAGGGGGCAGTTTCAGATACGCAGTATTTT
CSVEVKGAVSDTQYF